These 25 T cell receptor beta chains were all obtained from the same sample, sequenced in a study of cytomegalovirus exposure and HLA in healthy donors. TCRdb keeps only in-frame clones here, not all; method: immunoSEQ multiplex PCR. The sample contains 180,000 or so clones, about 89% of which appear only once. The sequenced sample consisted of PBMCs. The origin of the receptors is a man aged 25 to 40 in good health and CMV-seropositive.

This chain uses TRBV5-1 with TRBJ1-1, with D maybe TRBD1 (5 bases). The CDR3 has 13 residues. V dropped 4 bases and J dropped 4 bases, with 11 bases sitting between them. Germline V lookup: CDR1 SGHRS, CDR2 YFSETQ. The CDR3 protein is CASSNWGTTEAFF. CDR3 DNA sequence: TGCGCCAGCAGCAATTGGGGGACCACTGAAGCTTTCTTT. The variable domain in full, with the rest retrieved from reference TRBV5-1 and TRBJ1-1, is KAGVTQTPRYLIKTRGQQVTLSCSPISGHRSVSWYQQTPGQGLQFLFEYFSETQRNKGNFPGRFSGRQFSNSRSEMNVSTLELGDSALYLCASSNWGTTEAFFGQGTRLTVV.

The V call is TRBV7-9, the J call TRBJ2-3; 13 positions match TRBD2. The CDR3 has 15 amino acids. Germline CDR1 reads SEHNR; CDR2 reads FQNEAQ (reference sequence). The V gene end was trimmed by 4 bases and the J gene end by 6 bases; junction bases not matched to a gene: 4. The CDR3 loop is CASSSTLAGGDTQYF. The CDR3 DNA reads as TGTGCCAGCAGCTCCACACTAGCGGGGGGGGATACGCAGTATTTT.

The rearrangement uses TRBV7-6 and TRBJ2-7, with 11 bases fitting TRBD2. The CDR3 has 14 residues. J lost 2 bases, V lost 5 bases, and 2 bases had no gene match. The germline V gene has CDR1 SGHVS and CDR2 FNYEAQ. CDR3 nucleotides: TGTGCCAGCAGCGCGGGACTAGCGGCCTACGAGCAGTACTTC. Translating gives CASSAGLAAYEQYF.

The chain employs TRBV29-1 and TRBJ1-2, with D perhaps matching TRBD1 (5 bases). The length of the CDR3 is 12 residues. The germline V gene encodes CDR1 SQVTM and CDR2 ANQGSEA. Trimming took 7 bases from V and 3 from J, leaving 12 bases between them. The DNA for the CDR3 is TGCAGCGCTGACCTACAGGACTATGGCTACACCTTC. Translation gives CSADLQDYGYTF.

V is TRBV6-5 and J is TRBJ1-2; no definite D call. The germline gives CDR1 MNHEY, CDR2 SVGAGI. Trimming shortened V by 6 bases and J by 4 bases, and 15 bases separated the two germline ends. The CDR3 is 14 amino acids. CDR3 residues: CASRYRRDSYGYTF. The CDR3 coding sequence is TGTGCCAGCAGATACCGGAGGGATTCCTATGGCTACACCTTC.

The chain carries TRBV7-6 and TRBJ1-4; D is ambiguous. The V gene lost 5 bases and the J gene lost 4 bases, with 14 bases spanning the gap. The CDR3 totals 15 residues. Looked up from germline, CDR1 is SGHVS and CDR2 is FNYEAQ. The CDR3 sequence: CASSRQAQLNEKLFF. The CDR3 DNA reads as TGTGCCAGCAGCAGGCAGGCCCAGCTTAATGAAAAACTGTTTTTT.

The chain uses TRBV19 and TRBJ2-7; weak D call: TRBD2 (6 bases). The germline CDR1 and CDR2 sequences are LNHDA and SQIVND (reference sequence). The CDR3 runs to 14 residues. The V end was cut by 4 bases, the J end by 3 bases, with 13 bases between. The CDR3 here is CASSTASVGYEQYF. The CDR3, as DNA: TGTGCCAGTAGTACGGCTAGCGTAGGCTACGAGCAGTACTTC. Looking up the rest from reference TRBV19 and TRBJ2-7 gives the full variable domain: DGGITQSPKYLFRKEGQNVTLSCEQNLNHDAMYWYRQDPGQGLRLIYYSQIVNDFQKGDIAEGYSVSREKKESFPLTVTSAQKNPTAFYLCASSTASVGYEQYFGPGTRLTVT.

The CDR3: CASWENTEAFF. The CDR3 DNA follows: TGTGCCAGCTGGGAGAACACTGAAGCTTTCTTT. The chain uses TRBV28 and TRBJ1-1; D unclear. The CDR3 has 11 amino acids. The germline V gene has CDR1 MDHEN and CDR2 SYDVKM. V dropped 8 bases and J dropped 1 base, with 5 bases sitting between them.

This clone was seen just once. The rearrangement links TRBV11-2 to TRBJ2-7; no definite D call. Deletions cut 3 bases from V and 0 bases from J, with 12 bases between. This CDR3 is 15 amino acids long. CDR1 SGHAT and CDR2 FQNNGV come from the germline V gene. The CDR3 DNA reads as TGTGCCAGCAGCTTGATCCACGGAAGCTCCTACGAGCAGTACTTC. Its translation: CASSLIHGSSYEQYF.

The chain links TRBV19 to TRBJ2-6, with D possibly being TRBD1 (6 bases). CDR3 length: 15 residues. Trimming left V 3 bases short and J 2 bases short, with 8 bases between. Germline CDR1 LNHDA, CDR2 SQIVND (reference sequence). The CDR3 protein is CASSIGGAGANVLTF. The CDR3 bases are TGTGCCAGTAGTATTGGGGGCGCTGGGGCCAACGTCCTGACTTTC.

V usage is TRBV9 and J usage is TRBJ2-1; perhaps TRBD1 as D (5 bases). Germline CDR1 is SGDLS and CDR2 is YYNGEE. The CDR3 length is 15 residues. Trimming cost V 0 bases and J 7 bases, with 14 bases left between them. CDR3 sequence: CASSVVWGPGNEQFF. CDR3 in DNA: TGTGCCAGCAGCGTAGTGTGGGGCCCCGGGAATGAGCAGTTCTTC.

The chain is built from TRBV7-6 and TRBJ1-6, with D hard to call. The germline V and J ends were trimmed by 4 bases and 0 bases, with 7 bases remaining between them. The CDR3 is 15 residues long. CDR1 and CDR2 (germline): SGHVS, FNYEAQ. CDR3 nucleotides: TGTGCCAGCAGCTCCGAGAGCTCCTATAATTCACCCCTCCACTTT. It encodes CASSSESSYNSPLHF.

This chain uses TRBV7-2 with TRBJ1-1; D not resolved. With 4 bases removed from V and 4 bases from J, the gap between germline ends came to 13 bases. This CDR3 is 14 amino acids long. The V gene's germline CDR1 is SGHTA and CDR2 FQGNSA. CDR3 sequence: CASSSNGRSTEAFF. The CDR3 coding sequence is TGTGCCAGCAGCTCTAACGGCCGGAGCACTGAAGCTTTCTTT.

The rearrangement links TRBV28 to TRBJ2-1, with 14 nucleotides matching TRBD2. Per the germline V gene, CDR1 is MDHEN and CDR2 is SYDVKM. V gave up 2 bases and J gave up 0 bases; unmatched junction bases: 3. The CDR3 spans 18 residues. DNA for the CDR3: TGTGCCAGCAGTTTAGAGGGGACTAGCGGGAGCTCCTACAATGAGCAGTTCTTC. Encoded protein: CASSLEGTSGSSYNEQFF.

This clone has only a few counts. V gene TRBV19 combines with J gene TRBJ2-7; 9 positions agree with TRBD2. Per germline, CDR1 LNHDA and CDR2 SQIVND (reference sequence). After removal of 3 bases from V and 4 bases from J, the junction contained 1 base not matched to a gene. CDR3 length: 13 residues. The CDR3 bases are TGTGCCAGTAGTATTGCGGGAGGGTACGAGCAGTACTTC. Amino acids: CASSIAGGYEQYF. The entire variable domain, with the rest obtained from reference TRBV19 and TRBJ2-7, is as follows: DGGITQSPKYLFRKEGQNVTLSCEQNLNHDAMYWYRQDPGQGLRLIYYSQIVNDFQKGDIAEGYSVSREKKESFPLTVTSAQKNPTAFYLCASSIAGGYEQYFGPGTRLTVT.

The gene calls are TRBV7-9 and TRBJ2-7, with D perhaps TRBD1 (6 bases). The CDR3 sequence is 11 residues long. Trimming removed 5 bases from V and 9 bases from J, with 11 bases in between. Germline V gives CDR1 SEHNR, CDR2 FQNEAQ (reference sequence). The CDR3 nucleotides are TGTGCCAGCAGCCGAGACAGGCGGCAGTACTTC. It codes for CASSRDRRQYF.

The chain links TRBV9 to TRBJ1-5; tentative D call: TRBD1 (5 bases). Germline V gives CDR1 SGDLS, CDR2 YYNGEE. The CDR3 is made up of 15 amino acids. V dropped 1 base and J dropped 1 base, with 9 bases sitting between them. The CDR3 is CASSVLPGSNQPQHF. CDR3 sequence (DNA): TGTGCCAGCAGCGTACTTCCAGGGAGCAATCAGCCCCAGCATTTT.

V and J are TRBV6-1 and TRBJ2-7, with 8 bases fitting TRBD2. This CDR3 is 16 amino acids long. Trimming at V came to 1 base and at J to 2 bases, leaving 7 bases not matched to a gene. Germline V CDR1 and CDR2: MNHNS, SASEGT. CDR3 residues: CASSEVRLALTYEQYF. The CDR3 region has the DNA TGTGCCAGCAGTGAAGTAAGACTAGCGCTCACCTACGAGCAGTACTTC.

The chain carries TRBV11-1 and TRBJ1-1; 7 nucleotides line up with TRBD1. The germline gives CDR1 SGHAT, CDR2 FQDESV (reference sequence). After removal of 5 bases from V and 7 bases from J, the junction contained 7 bases not matched to a gene. The CDR3 sequence is 13 residues long. The CDR3 nucleotides are TGTGCCAGCAGCGTTAACAGGGGCCTTGAAGCTTTCTTT. Translated, it gives CASSVNRGLEAFF.

The J gene is TRBJ2-3, the V gene TRBV7-3; unclear D gene. The V gene lost 5 bases and the J gene lost 8 bases, with 14 bases spanning the gap. The CDR3 sequence is 13 residues long. The V gene's germline CDR1 is SGHTA and CDR2 FQGTGA. As DNA, the CDR3 is TGTGCCAGCAGCCAAAAAAATTCGGGTACGCAGTATTTT. This gives the protein CASSQKNSGTQYF.

The rearrangement uses TRBV15 and TRBJ1-5; 7 positions match TRBD1. Looked up from germline, CDR1 is LNHNV and CDR2 is YYDKDF (reference sequence). This CDR3 region has 14 residues. The junction had 7 bases not matched to a gene; V was cut back by 5 bases and J by 6 bases. CDR3 coding DNA: TGTGCCACCAGCGCAGGGGGATCGGGTCAGCCCCAGCATTTT. This encodes CATSAGGSGQPQHF. The entire variable domain, with the rest obtained from reference TRBV15 and TRBJ1-5, is as follows: DAMVIQNPRYQVTQFGKPVTLSCSQTLNHNVMYWYQQKSSQAPKLLFHYYDKDFNNEADTPDNFQSRRPNTSFCFLDIRSPGLGDTAMYLCATSAGGSGQPQHFGDGTRLSIL.

The rearrangement joins TRBV6-5 to TRBJ1-5; D ambiguous. V lost 4 bases and J 5 bases, leaving 15 bases between the germline ends. Germline CDR1 reads MNHEY; CDR2 reads SVGAGI. This CDR3 has 15 amino acids. The CDR3 DNA follows: TGTGCCAGCAGTTTACGGGAGGGTAAGGATCAGCCCCAGCATTTT. This gives the protein CASSLREGKDQPQHF.

V usage is TRBV6-5 and J usage is TRBJ2-7; D is unclear. The CDR3 extends over 14 amino acids. Germline CDR1 and CDR2: MNHEY and SVGAGI. Trimming left V 4 bases short and J 6 bases short, with 16 bases between. The CDR3 region has the DNA TGTGCCAGCAGTTGGCAGGCAGGCCCCGGCGAGCAGTACTTC. Its protein product is CASSWQAGPGEQYF.

The chain has TRBV6-1 and TRBJ2-7; D might be TRBD1 (5 bases). Germline V gene data show CDR1 as MNHNS and CDR2 as SASEGT. V lost 4 bases, J lost 5 bases, and 9 bases lay in between. The length of the CDR3 is 12 residues. CDR3 region: CASSGDSHEQYF. In DNA, the CDR3 is TGTGCCAGCAGTGGCGACAGCCACGAGCAGTACTTC.

V gene TRBV6-6 combines with J gene TRBJ2-3; D uncertain. V lost 7 bases, J lost 5 bases, and 7 bases lay in between. Germline CDR1 reads MNHNY; CDR2 reads SVGAGI (reference sequence). CDR3 size: 11 residues. CDR3: CASIWGDTQYF. The CDR3 region has the DNA TGTGCCAGCATCTGGGGAGATACGCAGTATTTT.